The T cell receptor beta chain under discussion was sequenced for a study of blood T cell repertoires in COVID-19. Study in general: COVID-19 samples from acute and convalescent phases originated in the United States, Italy and Spain. Nucleic acid was either cDNA or gDNA, and it came from T cells, B-cell-depleted T cells, or PBMCs.

CDR1 and CDR2 (germline): SEHNR, FQNEAQ (reference sequence). The V and J ends lost 5 bases and 7 bases, in that order; junction bases with no gene match: 9. This CDR3 contains 15 residues. Per the authors' pipeline: Quantification of nucleated cells was approximated via reference gene primer amplification. TCRdb's table, derived via immunoSEQ multiplex PCR, lists solely in-frame clones and lacks some. For V, J and clone size, that table is used; D and trimming come from the DNA. This table has some 63,000 clones, roughly 85% appearing once. The TCR comes from a human donor in a cohort sampled during active COVID-19. Sequencing used peripheral blood. J is TRBJ2-1 and V is TRBV7-9; 9 nucleotides line up with TRBD1. The chain's CDR3 is CASSLHRDRENEQFF. In DNA form, the CDR3 reads TGTGCCAGCAGCCTACACCGGGACAGGGAGAATGAGCAGTTCTTC.